This T cell receptor beta chain was identified during a study of shared clonotypes between healthy human individuals. Deep was the level used in running the assay. The repertoire was sequenced with immunoSEQ multiplex PCR; TCRdb's copy has only in-frame clones and lacks some. The data show around 1.9 million clones, with approximately 94% seen just once and 1.5% to 2% held by the top ten. Naive CD8 populations comprised CD45RO-negative cells positively selected for CCR7, excluding terminally differentiated effector memory CD45RA+ cells. Germline V gene data show CDR1 as WNHNN and CDR2 as SYGVQD (reference sequence). Trimming removed 10 bases from V and 4 bases from J, with 12 bases in between. This CDR3 is 12 amino acids long.

The specimen was naive CD8+ T cells from PBMCs. The source of this sequence is a man aged 18-30 years in good health. Some clones in this sample may be carry-over from other donors' samples. The rearrangement uses TRBV10-1 and TRBJ2-3; D not certain. The CDR3 bases are TGCGCCATCCCGGGTTGGCCAGATACGCAGTATTTT. This sequence encodes CAIPGWPDTQYF.